This T cell receptor beta chain was recovered during a study of cytomegalovirus exposure and HLA in healthy donors. Both 60 Vbeta primers and 13 Jbeta primers went into the PCR. Assay: immunoSEQ multiplex PCR; the TCRdb copy retains only in-frame clones and omits some. The profile covers 95,000 to 150,000 clones, with over 15% appearing a single time and 1.5% to 2% taken by the ten largest. Details on this clone: What it binds is not known.

General study results and limits: A later analysis reportedly identified an Asian-associated ancestry cluster as carrying fewer N-insertions than the approximately 670-donor mean. In a later analysis, several top co-occurrence clusters appeared linked to parvovirus B19, influenza, CMV and Epstein-Barr virus. When analyzed later, a missense DCLRE1C variant was found to be linked to TCR beta V- and J-gene trimming.

The sequenced sample was PBMCs. The clonotype originates from a woman in her late teens or twenties in good health and CMV-seronegative.

CDR3 sequence (DNA): TGTGCCAGCAGCTTAGAGCGGGCGGCAACAGATACGCAGTATTTT. This translates into CASSLERAATDTQYF. The chain carries TRBV7-3 and TRBJ2-3; a possible D gene is TRBD2 (6 bases). The CDR3 is 15 residues long. V was shortened by 2 bases and J by 3 bases, with 12 bases between the two germline ends. Germline V lookup: CDR1 SGHTA, CDR2 FQGTGA.